Listed below are T cell receptor beta chains from one sample, sequenced in a study of blood T cell repertoires in COVID-19. Assay used: immunoSEQ multiplex PCR; TCRdb lists only in-frame clones, some missing. The sample shows some 90,000 clones, about nine tenths of them seen only once. The sample was peripheral blood. The receptors derive from a man between 50 and 59 years old with acute or convalescent COVID-19. CDR3s include the opening cysteine and the closing phenylalanine or tryptophan. D genes are given only for firm matches. Rows give clone size only sometimes, using once, few, many, or a class for an expanded clone.

V,size,J,D,length,CDR3,DNA
TRBV6-6,-,TRBJ2-5,TRBD2,15,CASSNGLAGGETQYF,TGTGCCAGCAGTAACGGACTAGCGGGGGGGGAGACCCAGTACTTC
TRBV30,once,TRBJ2-1,TRBD1,16,CAWSLGGQGVWNEQFF,TGTGCCTGGAGTTTGGGTGGACAGGGGGTATGGAATGAGCAGTTCTTC
TRBV4-1,-,TRBJ1-1,-,15,CASSQDLGANTEAFF,TGCGCCAGCAGCCAAGACCTGGGGGCGAACACTGAAGCTTTCTTT
TRBV11-2,-,TRBJ1-1,-,15,CASRNTNPGYTEAFF,TGTGCCAGCAGAAACACGAACCCGGGGTACACTGAAGCTTTCTTT
TRBV7-2,-,TRBJ2-1,-,15,CASSLDRSSYNEQFF,TGTGCCAGCAGCTTAGACCGGAGCTCCTACAATGAGCAGTTCTTC
TRBV5-1,once,TRBJ2-7,TRBD2,11,CASRGGSEQYF,TGCGCCAGCAGGGGAGGGTCCGAGCAGTACTTC
TRBV6-5,-,TRBJ1-4,-,14,CASRSQAFNEKLFF,TGTGCCAGCAGGTCACAGGCCTTTAATGAAAAACTGTTTTTT
TRBV4-1,-,TRBJ1-2,-,15,CASSQPSASNYGYTF,TGCGCCAGCAGCCAACCGTCAGCGTCTAACTATGGCTACACCTTC
TRBV15,-,TRBJ1-3,-,15,CATSRDMSSGNTIYF,TGTGCCACCAGCAGGGACATGAGCTCTGGAAACACCATATATTTT
TRBV3-1/TRBV3-2,once,TRBJ1-5,TRBD1,14,CASSLDRVGQPQHF,TGTGCCAGCAGCCTCGACAGGGTAGGTCAGCCCCAGCATTTT
TRBV7-5,-,TRBJ2-5,-,16,CVRSLMHSTVQETQYF,TGTGTCAGAAGCTTAATGCACAGTACCGTACAAGAGACCCAGTACTTC
TRBV6-5,-,TRBJ1-2,TRBD1,15,CASSNPGTGEYGYTF,TGTGCCAGCAGTAACCCCGGGACAGGGGAATATGGCTACACCTTC
TRBV5-1,-,TRBJ1-4,TRBD1,15,CASSVQGADGEKLFF,TGCGCCAGCAGCGTACAGGGGGCCGATGGTGAAAAACTGTTTTTT
TRBV30,-,TRBJ1-1,TRBD1,13,CAWSQTGGVGPFF,TGTGCCTGGAGTCAAACAGGGGGGGTGGGACCTTTCTTT
TRBV6-6,-,TRBJ1-1,TRBD1,13,CASRQTGATEAFF,TGTGCCAGCAGGCAGACAGGGGCCACTGAAGCTTTCTTT
TRBV19,-,TRBJ1-2,-,13,CASSTRANYGYTF,TGTGCCAGTAGTACGAGAGCTAACTATGGCTACACCTTC
TRBV5-1,-,TRBJ2-3,TRBD2,18,CASSLEPRAGLSLDTQYF,TGCGCCAGCAGCTTGGAGCCTCGAGCGGGGCTAAGTCTTGATACGCAGTATTTT
TRBV24-1,-,TRBJ1-2,TRBD1,15,CATSDRRDRGGGYTF,TGTGCCACCAGTGACCGCCGGGACAGGGGCGGTGGCTACACCTTC
TRBV6-5,-,TRBJ1-3,-,15,CASILREVSGNTIYF,TGTGCCAGCATTCTAAGGGAGGTCTCTGGAAACACCATATATTTT
TRBV11-2,few,TRBJ2-3,-,14,CASSLGRNTDTQYF,TGTGCCAGCAGCTTAGGCAGGAACACAGATACGCAGTATTTT